The 25 T cell receptor beta chains below were found in one sample sequenced in a study of T cell responses to AZD1222 COVID-19 vaccine listed by TCRdb under 2021. Libraries were prepared through the immunoSEQ multiplex PCR assay. TCRdb retrieved this table from immuneACCESS and kept in-frame rearrangements only. Not all clones are present; in checked studies, unresolved V genes account for under half, and no reason is known for the remainder. The sample table shows roughly 72,000 clones, and 85% are seen once. Around 20% of the sample is in the top ten clones. The sample's time point label, in plain terms: baseline before first vaccination. Sequencing used peripheral blood, obtained on day 0 of AZD1222 vaccination. These receptors were obtained from an adult in good health.

The J gene is TRBJ2-1, the V gene TRBV12-5; the match to TRBD1 covers 8 bases. The germline V gene has CDR1 LGHNT and CDR2 FRNRAP. This CDR3 contains 16 residues. Germline trimming cut 1 base from V and 4 bases from J; bases unmatched to any gene: 6. The CDR3 spells CASGLGQGREYNEQFF. The CDR3 DNA reads TGTGCTAGTGGTTTGGGACAGGGGCGAGAGTACAATGAGCAGTTCTTC.

Only one count was recorded for this clone. The rearrangement joins TRBV3-1 (or the pseudogene TRBV3-2) to TRBJ2-1; no firm D call. The germline V and J ends were trimmed by 0 bases and 7 bases, with 7 bases remaining between them. There are 13 residues in the CDR3. Germline V CDR1 and CDR2: LGHDT, YNNKEL (reference sequence). The DNA for the CDR3 is TGTGCCAGCAGCCAAGATCGGGTTAATGAGCAGTTCTTC. As protein: CASSQDRVNEQFF.

The rearrangement joins TRBV7-8 to TRBJ1-2; 7 nucleotides match TRBD1. The ends lost 5 bases at V and 2 bases at J; junction bases unmatched: 8. The CDR3 runs 15 residues. Germline V gives CDR1 SGHVS, CDR2 FQNEAQ. CDR3 residues: CASSARQGSNYGYTF. The CDR3 bases are TGTGCCAGCAGCGCCCGACAGGGTTCCAACTATGGCTACACCTTC.

The J gene is TRBJ2-6, the V gene TRBV5-1; D not certain. This CDR3 region has 14 residues. V lost 0 bases, J lost 0 bases, and 1 base lay in between. Per the germline V gene, CDR1 is SGHRS and CDR2 is YFSETQ. The CDR3 DNA follows: TGCGCCAGCAGCTTGGCCTCTGGGGCCAACGTCCTGACTTTC. Protein: CASSLASGANVLTF.

V and J are TRBV5-1 and TRBJ1-1; tentative D call: TRBD1 (6 bases). This CDR3 is built from 13 residues. Germline V gene data show CDR1 as SGHRS and CDR2 as YFSETQ. V gave up 2 bases and J gave up 4 bases, with 9 bases separating them. The CDR3 protein is CASSFEGVTEAFF. The CDR3 bases are TGCGCCAGCAGCTTCGAGGGGGTCACTGAAGCTTTCTTT.

The chain is built from TRBV6-5 and TRBJ2-3; D tentatively fits TRBD1 or TRBD2 (5 bases each). V shed 0 bases and J shed 1 base, with 8 bases lying between them. CDR1 MNHEY and CDR2 SVGAGI come from the germline V gene. The CDR3 sequence is 15 residues long. The DNA of the CDR3 is TGTGCCAGCAGTTACTCTGGGGGTGGCACAGATACGCAGTATTTT. Its translation: CASSYSGGGTDTQYF.

J is TRBJ1-1 and V is TRBV5-1; weak D call: TRBD1 (5 bases). The germline V gene encodes CDR1 SGHRS and CDR2 YFSETQ. V was cut by 3 bases and J by 1 base, with 10 bases left in between. The CDR3 runs 14 residues. CDR3 region: CASSYGTENTEAFF. CDR3 in DNA: TGCGCCAGCAGCTATGGGACGGAGAACACTGAAGCTTTCTTT.

The chain joins TRBV12-3 or TRBV12-4 to TRBJ1-1, with D unclear. The length of the CDR3 is 10 residues. Trimming cost V 3 bases and J 7 bases, with 3 bases left between them. CDR3 in DNA: TGTGCCAGCAGTTTGGATGAAGCTTTCTTT. Translation gives CASSLDEAFF.

As regards this clone: One end of the junction fails to match germline, which may point to a read error. The chain couples TRBV20-1 to TRBJ2-1, with D unresolved. The CDR3 has 14 amino acids. Germline V gene lookup returns CDR1 DFQATT and CDR2 SNEGSKA (reference sequence). CDR3: CSASRPGAESGRIF. As DNA, the CDR3 is TGCAGTGCTAGTCGGCCGGGTGCGGAGTCCGGCCGGATCTTC.

This clone was seen a few times. The V call is TRBV5-1, the J call TRBJ2-2, with D maybe TRBD1 (6 bases). Germline CDR1 and CDR2: SGHRS and YFSETQ. The CDR3 runs 14 residues. V shed 6 bases and J shed 6 bases, with 15 bases lying between them. This CDR3 reads CASKYQGLAGELFF. As DNA, the CDR3 is TGCGCCAGCAAGTACCAGGGGTTGGCCGGGGAGCTGTTTTTT.

The CDR3 protein is CASSWGGYEQYF. In DNA, the CDR3 is TGTGCCAGCAGCTGGGGGGGCTACGAGCAGTACTTC. This rearrangement joins TRBV11-3 to TRBJ2-7; 7 positions agree with TRBD2. V shed 4 bases and J 3 bases; nucleotides not matched to a gene: 0. The CDR3 is made up of 12 amino acids. Germline values: CDR1 SGHNT, CDR2 YENEEA.

The rearrangement joins TRBV29-1 to TRBJ2-7; a possible D gene is TRBD2 (6 bases). The CDR3 sequence is 13 residues long. CDR1 is SQVTM, CDR2 ANQGSEA, per germline. Between the trimmed V and J ends, which lost 0 bases and 6 bases, there was a span of 12 bases. DNA for the CDR3: TGCAGCGTTGAAGATAACTTACTAGCCGAGCAGTACTTC. Its translation is CSVEDNLLAEQYF.

V and J are TRBV6-1 and TRBJ1-2; the match to TRBD1 covers 7 bases. The CDR3 runs to 15 residues. The J segment lost 5 bases and the V segment lost 2 bases, leaving 8 bases of the junction unmatched. Germline V gene data show CDR1 as MNHNS and CDR2 as SASEGT. The chain's CDR3 is CASSEPGTVFYGYTF. The CDR3 DNA is TGTGCCAGCAGTGAACCCGGGACAGTTTTTTATGGCTACACCTTC.

The V gene is TRBV27, the J gene TRBJ1-1; the match to TRBD1 covers 7 bases. The V gene's germline CDR1 is MNHEY and CDR2 SMNVEV (reference sequence). The CDR3 spans 13 residues. The V and J ends lost 5 bases and 7 bases, in that order; junction bases with no gene match: 7. The CDR3 spells CASSLNRDSEAFF. As DNA, the CDR3 is TGTGCCAGCAGTCTCAACCGGGACAGTGAAGCTTTCTTT.

The chain links TRBV10-3 to TRBJ1-6; D is undetermined. The germline CDR1 and CDR2 sequences are ENHRY and SYGVKD. Trimming took 2 bases from V and 8 from J, leaving 10 bases between them. This CDR3 has 14 residues. DNA for the CDR3: TGTGCCATCAGTGAGGTGGCAGTTGATTCACCCCTCCACTTT. This gives the protein CAISEVAVDSPLHF.

CDR3 coding DNA: TGTGCCACCAGTGTCGGACAAGGGGGGTTCGATGAGCAGTTCTTC. As protein: CATSVGQGGFDEQFF. The rearrangement uses TRBV24-1 and TRBJ2-1; either TRBD1 or TRBD2 may fit D (6 bases each). CDR1 and CDR2 from the germline V gene are KGHDR and SFDVKD. This CDR3 has 15 residues. Trimming took off 5 bases at V and 8 bases at J, with 18 bases between the two ends.

The chain joins TRBV19 to TRBJ1-2; 9 nucleotides agree with TRBD1. The J segment lost 5 bases and the V segment lost 4 bases, leaving 2 bases of the junction unmatched. Germline values: CDR1 LNHDA, CDR2 SQIVND (reference sequence). The CDR3 consists of 13 residues. DNA of the CDR3: TGTGCCAGTAGTACAGACAGGGGGTATGGCTACACCTTC. As protein: CASSTDRGYGYTF.

The chain combines TRBV5-1 with TRBJ2-1; D not resolved. Trimming left V 0 bases short and J 4 bases short, with 11 bases between. From germline, CDR1 is SGHRS and CDR2 YFSETQ. CDR3 length equals 15 residues. CDR3 in amino acids: CASSLASVKYNEQFF. The DNA of the CDR3 is TGCGCCAGCAGCTTGGCGAGCGTAAAATACAATGAGCAGTTCTTC.

The rearrangement uses TRBV20-1 and TRBJ2-1; 9 nucleotides line up with TRBD2. V lost 3 bases, J lost 12 bases, and 6 bases stayed unmatched. Germline V CDR1 and CDR2: DFQATT, SNEGSKA (reference sequence). The CDR3 extends over 12 amino acids. DNA of the CDR3: TGCAGTGCTAGTCCTAGCGGGATAGGGCAGTTCTTC. Its translation: CSASPSGIGQFF.

The genes are TRBV7-3 and TRBJ1-1; perhaps TRBD1 as D (6 bases). V was trimmed by 5 bases and J by 1 base, leaving 11 bases between them. Looked up from germline, CDR1 is SGHTA and CDR2 is FQGTGA. The CDR3 has 14 residues. The CDR3 spells CASSAGHPNTEAFF. The CDR3 bases are TGTGCCAGCAGCGCGGGACACCCGAACACTGAAGCTTTCTTT.

This chain uses TRBV27 with TRBJ1-1; the match to TRBD1 covers 7 bases. This CDR3 region has 16 residues. Trimming at V came to 6 bases and at J to 0 bases, leaving 10 bases not matched to a gene. The germline gives CDR1 MNHEY, CDR2 SMNVEV (reference sequence). CDR3: CASSRGTGTVNTEAFF. The CDR3 DNA is TGTGCCAGCAGCAGAGGAACCGGGACAGTGAACACTGAAGCTTTCTTT.

The rearrangement uses TRBV27 and TRBJ2-7; D remains unclear. CDR1 and CDR2 (germline): MNHEY, SMNVEV (reference sequence). The V gene lost 3 bases and the J gene lost 0 bases, with 9 bases spanning the gap. This CDR3 contains 14 residues. CDR3 DNA sequence: TGTGCCAGCAGTTTGTCCTCTAGCTCCTACGAGCAGTACTTC. Its protein product is CASSLSSSSYEQYF.

The chain uses TRBV5-6 and TRBJ1-1, with 9 bases lining up with TRBD1. Losses at the gene ends were 6 bases for V and 5 bases for J; bases not matched to a gene: 8. Germline CDR1 reads SGHDT; CDR2 reads YYEEEE. This CDR3 has 14 residues. CDR3 region: CASTVQGARTEAFF. CDR3 nucleotide sequence: TGTGCCAGCACAGTACAGGGGGCAAGGACTGAAGCTTTCTTT.

The V and J genes are TRBV7-8 and TRBJ1-6; D gene unclear. The CDR3 sequence is 17 residues long. The ends were cut back, 5 bases at V and 0 bases at J, with 14 bases in the middle. Germline values: CDR1 SGHVS, CDR2 FQNEAQ. CDR3 residues: CASSLRKVSSYNSPLHF. The CDR3 DNA reads TGTGCCAGCAGCCTCCGGAAGGTTAGCTCCTATAATTCACCCCTCCACTTT.

This chain links TRBV5-6 with TRBJ2-3, with TRBD2 matching over 9 bases. J lost 2 bases, V lost 1 base, and 8 bases had no gene match. CDR1 SGHDT and CDR2 YYEEEE come from the germline V gene. The CDR3 loop spans 17 amino acids. The CDR3 DNA reads TGTGCCAGCAGCTTGTTACAGCGGGGGGAATTCACAGATACGCAGTATTTT. Translating gives CASSLLQRGEFTDTQYF.